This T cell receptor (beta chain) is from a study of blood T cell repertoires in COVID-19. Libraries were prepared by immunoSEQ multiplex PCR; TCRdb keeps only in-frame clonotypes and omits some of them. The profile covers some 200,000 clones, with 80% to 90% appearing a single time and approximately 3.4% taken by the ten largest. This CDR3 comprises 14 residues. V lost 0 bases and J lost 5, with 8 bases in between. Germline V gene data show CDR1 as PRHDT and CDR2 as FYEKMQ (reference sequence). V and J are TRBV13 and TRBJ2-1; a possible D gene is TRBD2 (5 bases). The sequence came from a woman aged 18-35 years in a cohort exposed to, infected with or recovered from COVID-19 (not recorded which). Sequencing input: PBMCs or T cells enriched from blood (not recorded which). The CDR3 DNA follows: TGTGCCAGCAGCTTAGGCGGGGTTCACAATGAGCAGTTCTTC. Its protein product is CASSLGGVHNEQFF.